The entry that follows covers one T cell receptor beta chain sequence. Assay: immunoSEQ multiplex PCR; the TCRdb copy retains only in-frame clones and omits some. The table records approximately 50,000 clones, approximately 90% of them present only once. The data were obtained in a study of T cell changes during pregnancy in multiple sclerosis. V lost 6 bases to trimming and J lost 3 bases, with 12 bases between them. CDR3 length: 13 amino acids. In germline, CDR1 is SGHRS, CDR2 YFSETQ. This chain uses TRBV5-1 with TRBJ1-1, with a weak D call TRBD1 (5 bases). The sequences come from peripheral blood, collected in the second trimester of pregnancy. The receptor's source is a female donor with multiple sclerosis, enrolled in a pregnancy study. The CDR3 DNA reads TGCGCCAGCAATGCGGGGCGCGACACTGAAGCTTTCTTT. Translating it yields CASNAGRDTEAFF.